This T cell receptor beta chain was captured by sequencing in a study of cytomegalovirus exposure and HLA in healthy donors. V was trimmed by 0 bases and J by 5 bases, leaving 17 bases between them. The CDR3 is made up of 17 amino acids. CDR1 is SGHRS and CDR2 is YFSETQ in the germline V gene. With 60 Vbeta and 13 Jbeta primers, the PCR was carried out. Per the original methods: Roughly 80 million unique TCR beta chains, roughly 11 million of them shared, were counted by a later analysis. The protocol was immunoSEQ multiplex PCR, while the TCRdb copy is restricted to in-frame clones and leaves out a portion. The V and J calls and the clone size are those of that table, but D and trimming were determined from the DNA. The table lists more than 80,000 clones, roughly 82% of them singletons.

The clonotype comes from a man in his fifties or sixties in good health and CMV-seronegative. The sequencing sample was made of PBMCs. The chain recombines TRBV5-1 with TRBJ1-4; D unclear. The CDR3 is CASSLAWRSSGNEKLFF. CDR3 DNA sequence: TGCGCCAGCAGCTTGGCCTGGCGGAGCAGTGGGAATGAAAAACTGTTTTTT.